This T cell receptor beta chain was profiled in a study of OX40 agonist ivuxolimab in advanced cancers. For the study at large: Melanoma, hepatocellular carcinoma, head and neck or renal cell cancer occurred in dose-escalation patients.

The table came from immunoSEQ multiplex PCR; TCRdb's copy has only in-frame clones and leaves some out. The data contain just under 80,000 clones, 84% of them singletons. The CDR3 extends over 14 amino acids. Germline loops: CDR1 ENHRY, CDR2 SYGVKD. V lost 10 bases and J lost 0, with 12 bases in between. The gene calls are TRBV10-3 and TRBJ1-4; no clear D gene. The sequencing here drew on CD4+ or CD8+ T cells sorted from blood, taken in a trial of the OX40 agonist ivuxolimab. This receptor was taken from an adult with an advanced solid tumor such as melanoma, head and neck, liver or kidney cancer. DNA for the CDR3: TGTGCCACTTTGGACGGGGCAACTAATGAAAAACTGTTTTTT. It encodes CATLDGATNEKLFF.